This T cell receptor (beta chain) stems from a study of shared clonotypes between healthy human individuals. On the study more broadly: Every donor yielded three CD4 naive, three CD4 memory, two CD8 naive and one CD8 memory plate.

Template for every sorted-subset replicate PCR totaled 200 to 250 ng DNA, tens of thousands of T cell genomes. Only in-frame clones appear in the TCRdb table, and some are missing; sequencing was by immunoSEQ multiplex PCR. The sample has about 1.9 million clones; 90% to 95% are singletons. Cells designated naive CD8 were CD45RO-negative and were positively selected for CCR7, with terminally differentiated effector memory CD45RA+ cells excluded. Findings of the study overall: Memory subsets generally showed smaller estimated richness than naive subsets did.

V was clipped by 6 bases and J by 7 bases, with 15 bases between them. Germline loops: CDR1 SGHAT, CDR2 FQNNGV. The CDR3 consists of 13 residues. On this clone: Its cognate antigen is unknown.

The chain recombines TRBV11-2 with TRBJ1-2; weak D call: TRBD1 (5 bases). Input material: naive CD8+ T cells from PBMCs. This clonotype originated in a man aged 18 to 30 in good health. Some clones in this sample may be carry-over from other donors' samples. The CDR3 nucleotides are TGTGCCAGCAGGGCGGGGGGACCCAGTGGCTACACCTTC. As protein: CASRAGGPSGYTF.